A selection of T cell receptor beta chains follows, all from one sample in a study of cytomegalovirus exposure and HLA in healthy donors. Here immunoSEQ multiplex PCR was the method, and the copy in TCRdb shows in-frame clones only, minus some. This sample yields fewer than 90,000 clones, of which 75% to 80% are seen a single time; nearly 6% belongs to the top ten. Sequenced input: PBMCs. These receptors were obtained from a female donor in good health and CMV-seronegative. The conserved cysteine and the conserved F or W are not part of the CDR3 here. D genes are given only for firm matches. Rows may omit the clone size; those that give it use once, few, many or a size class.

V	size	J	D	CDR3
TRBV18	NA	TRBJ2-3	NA	ASSPPSSADTQY
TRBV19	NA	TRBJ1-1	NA	ASSYTGEAF
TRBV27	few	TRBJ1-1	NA	ASSFDWSRVNTEAF
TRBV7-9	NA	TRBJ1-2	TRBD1	ASSFDRGGYT
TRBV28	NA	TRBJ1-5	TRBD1	ASSLRTGGGWGNQPQH
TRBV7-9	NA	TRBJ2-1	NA	ASSLGGFDEQF
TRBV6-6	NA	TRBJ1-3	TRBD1	ASTPQGAGNTIY
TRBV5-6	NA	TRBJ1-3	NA	ASSFGISGNTIY
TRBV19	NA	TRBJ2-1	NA	ASRGGAYNEQF
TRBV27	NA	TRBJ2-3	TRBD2	ASSPAGGRDGADTQY
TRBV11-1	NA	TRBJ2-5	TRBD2	ASSFPTSGDLSIQETQY
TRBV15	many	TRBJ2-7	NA	ATSRDLKTGAYEQY
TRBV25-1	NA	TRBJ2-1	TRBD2	ASSDSSGSGYNEQF
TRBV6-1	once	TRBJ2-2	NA	ASTPGMSAGELF
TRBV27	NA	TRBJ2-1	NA	ASSPTIGQNNEQF
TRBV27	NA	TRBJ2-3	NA	ASSLLRQRGTDTQY
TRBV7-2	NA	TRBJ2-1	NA	ASSLVGREALSGEQF
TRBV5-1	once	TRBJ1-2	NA	ASSMGDYGYT
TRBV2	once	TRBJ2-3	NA	ASSVQTHGTDTQY
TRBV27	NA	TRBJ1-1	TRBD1	ASRQRGRGLDGYTEAF
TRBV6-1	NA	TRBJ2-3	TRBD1	ASSELTGGADTQY
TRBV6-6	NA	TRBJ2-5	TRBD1	ASSTQGQSGETQY
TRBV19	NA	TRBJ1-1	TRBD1	ASRTGATEAF
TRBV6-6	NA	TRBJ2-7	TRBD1	AAQMRTGRGEQY
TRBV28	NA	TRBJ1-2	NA	ASSSSAAGYGYT
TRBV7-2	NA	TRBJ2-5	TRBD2	ASSLGSSGRTQY
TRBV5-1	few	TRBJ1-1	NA	ASSLGVGRVPNTEAF
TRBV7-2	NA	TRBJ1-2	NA	ASSLPVYGYT
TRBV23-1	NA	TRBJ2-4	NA	ASSQCRLKNIQY
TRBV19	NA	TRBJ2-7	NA	ASSTGNYEQY
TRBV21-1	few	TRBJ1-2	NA	ASSKWGRNYGYT
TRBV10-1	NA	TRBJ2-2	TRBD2	ASSESGGVKELF
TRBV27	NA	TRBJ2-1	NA	ASSFYRQYNEQF
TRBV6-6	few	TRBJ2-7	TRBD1	ASSYSGQGYEQY
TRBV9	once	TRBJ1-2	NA	ASRTEVSGYT
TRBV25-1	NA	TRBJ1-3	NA	ASSVRRLGNTIY
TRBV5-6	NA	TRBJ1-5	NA	ASSPRGFNQPQH
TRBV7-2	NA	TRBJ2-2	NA	ASSLVGMRLTNTGELF
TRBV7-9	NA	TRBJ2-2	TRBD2	ASSLAGGMNTGELF
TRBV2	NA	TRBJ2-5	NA	ASSLGGGGGPQY
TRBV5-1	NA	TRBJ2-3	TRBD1	ASNTGDTDTQY
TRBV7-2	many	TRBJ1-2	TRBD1	ASSFSTGGLNYGYT
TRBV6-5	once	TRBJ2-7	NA	ASSRSGVYEQY
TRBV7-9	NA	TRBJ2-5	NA	ASRSSGDQETQY